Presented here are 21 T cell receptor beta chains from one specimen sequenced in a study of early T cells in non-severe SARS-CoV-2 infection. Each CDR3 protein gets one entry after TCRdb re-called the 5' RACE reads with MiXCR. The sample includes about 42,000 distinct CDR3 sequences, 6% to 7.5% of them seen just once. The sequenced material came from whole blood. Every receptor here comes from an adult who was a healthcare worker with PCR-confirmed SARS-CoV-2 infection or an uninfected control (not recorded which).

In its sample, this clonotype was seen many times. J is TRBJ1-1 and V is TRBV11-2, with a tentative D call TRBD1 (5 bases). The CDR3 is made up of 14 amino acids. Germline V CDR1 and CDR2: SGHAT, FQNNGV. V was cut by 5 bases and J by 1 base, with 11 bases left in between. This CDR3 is CASSAGLTNTEAFF. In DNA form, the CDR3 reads TGTGCCAGCAGCGCGGGACTGACGAACACTGAAGCTTTCTTT.

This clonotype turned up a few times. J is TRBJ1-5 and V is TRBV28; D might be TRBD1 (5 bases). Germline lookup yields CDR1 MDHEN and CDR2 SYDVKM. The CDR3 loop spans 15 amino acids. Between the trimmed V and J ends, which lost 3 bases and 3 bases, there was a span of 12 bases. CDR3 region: CASSFFDSSNQPQHF. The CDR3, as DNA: TGTGCCAGCAGTTTTTTCGACAGCTCCAATCAGCCCCAGCATTTT.

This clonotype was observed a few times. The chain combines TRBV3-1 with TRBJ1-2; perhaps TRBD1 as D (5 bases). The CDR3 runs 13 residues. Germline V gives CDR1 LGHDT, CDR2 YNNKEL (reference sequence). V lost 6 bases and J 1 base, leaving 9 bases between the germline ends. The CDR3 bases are TGTGCCAGCAGATCCGACAGTAACTATGGCTACACCTTC. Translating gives CASRSDSNYGYTF.

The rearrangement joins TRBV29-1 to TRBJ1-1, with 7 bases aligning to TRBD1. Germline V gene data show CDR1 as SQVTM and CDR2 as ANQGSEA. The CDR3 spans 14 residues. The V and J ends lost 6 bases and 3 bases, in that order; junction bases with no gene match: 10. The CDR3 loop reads CSVSGSRGHTEAFF. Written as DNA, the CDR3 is TGCAGCGTCTCGGGATCAAGGGGGCACACTGAAGCTTTCTTT.

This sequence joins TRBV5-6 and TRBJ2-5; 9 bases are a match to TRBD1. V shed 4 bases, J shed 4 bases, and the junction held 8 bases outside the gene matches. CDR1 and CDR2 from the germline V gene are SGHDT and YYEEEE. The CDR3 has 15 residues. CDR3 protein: CASSLPGQGLETQYF. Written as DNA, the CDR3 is TGTGCCAGCAGCCTACCGGGACAGGGACTAGAGACCCAGTACTTC.

The CDR3 sequence is CASGDSVMGGELFF. The DNA of the CDR3 is TGTGCCAGCGGGGATTCGGTGATGGGCGGGGAGCTGTTTTTT. The V gene is TRBV2, the J gene TRBJ2-2; D remains unclear. CDR3 size: 14 residues. Trimming removed 8 bases at V and 7 bases at J, with 17 bases between. Germline CDR1 and CDR2: SNHLY and FYNNEI. The variable domain in full, completed from reference TRBV2 and TRBJ2-2, reads EPEVTQTPSHQVTQMGQEVILRCVPISNHLYFYWYRQILGQKVEFLVSFYNNEISEKSEIFDDQFSVERPDGSNFTLKIRSTKLEDSAMYFCASGDSVMGGELFFGEGSRLTVL.

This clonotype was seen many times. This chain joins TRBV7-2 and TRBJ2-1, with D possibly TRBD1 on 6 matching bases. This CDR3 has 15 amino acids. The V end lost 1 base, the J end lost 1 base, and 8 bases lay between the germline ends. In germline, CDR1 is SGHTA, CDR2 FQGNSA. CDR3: CASSLGQGSYNEQFF. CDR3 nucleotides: TGTGCCAGCAGCTTAGGGCAGGGGTCCTACAATGAGCAGTTCTTC.

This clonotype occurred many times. The CDR3, as DNA: TGTGCCAGCAGCTTAGAGGGACAGAATCAGCCCCAGCATTTT. Its translation: CASSLEGQNQPQHF. This rearrangement joins TRBV7-9 to TRBJ1-5; 7 nucleotides align to TRBD1. The CDR3 totals 14 residues. V lost 1 base and J lost 4; bases outside the gene matches: 1. From germline, CDR1 is SEHNR and CDR2 FQNEAQ (reference sequence).

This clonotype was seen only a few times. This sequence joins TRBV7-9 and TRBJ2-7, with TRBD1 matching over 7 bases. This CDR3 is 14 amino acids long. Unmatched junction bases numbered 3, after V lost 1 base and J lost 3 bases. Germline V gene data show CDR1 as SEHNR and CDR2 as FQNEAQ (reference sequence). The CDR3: CASSLGPGGYEQYF. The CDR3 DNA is TGTGCCAGCAGCTTAGGTCCAGGGGGCTACGAGCAGTACTTC. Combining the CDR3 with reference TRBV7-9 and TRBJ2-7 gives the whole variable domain DTGVSQNPRHKITKRGQNVTFRCDPISEHNRLYWYRQTLGQGPEFLTYFQNEAQLEKSRLLSDRFSAERPKGSFSTLEIQRTEQGDSAMYLCASSLGPGGYEQYFGPGTRLTVT.

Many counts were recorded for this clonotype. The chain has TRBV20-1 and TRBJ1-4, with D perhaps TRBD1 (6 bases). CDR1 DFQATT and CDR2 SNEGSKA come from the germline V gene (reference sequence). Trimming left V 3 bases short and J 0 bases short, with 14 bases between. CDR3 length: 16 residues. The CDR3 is CSASRGPGTTNEKLFF. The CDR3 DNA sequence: TGCAGTGCTAGCAGGGGACCCGGGACAACTAATGAAAAACTGTTTTTT.

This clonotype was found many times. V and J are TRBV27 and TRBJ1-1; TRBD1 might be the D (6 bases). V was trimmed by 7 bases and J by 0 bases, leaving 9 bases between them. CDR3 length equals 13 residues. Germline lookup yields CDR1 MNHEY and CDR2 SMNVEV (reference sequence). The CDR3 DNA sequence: TGTGCCAGCAAAGGACAGATGAACACTGAAGCTTTCTTT. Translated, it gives CASKGQMNTEAFF.

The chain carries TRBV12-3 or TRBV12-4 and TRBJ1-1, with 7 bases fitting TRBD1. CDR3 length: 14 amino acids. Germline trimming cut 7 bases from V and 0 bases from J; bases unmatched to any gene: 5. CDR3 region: CASMNDRVNTEAFF. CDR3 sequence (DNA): TGTGCCAGCATGAATGACAGGGTGAACACTGAAGCTTTCTTT.

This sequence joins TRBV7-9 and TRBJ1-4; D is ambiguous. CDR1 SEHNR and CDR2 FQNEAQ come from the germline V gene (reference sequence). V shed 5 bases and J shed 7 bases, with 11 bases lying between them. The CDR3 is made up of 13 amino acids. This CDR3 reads CASSRSGGEKLFF. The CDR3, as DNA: TGTGCCAGCAGCCGTAGTGGTGGTGAAAAACTGTTTTTT.

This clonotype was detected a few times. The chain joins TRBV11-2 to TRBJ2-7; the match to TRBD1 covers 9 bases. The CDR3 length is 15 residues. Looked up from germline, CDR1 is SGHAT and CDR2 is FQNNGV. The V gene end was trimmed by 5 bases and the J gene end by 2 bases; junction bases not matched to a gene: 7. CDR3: CASSDRDRVAYEQYF. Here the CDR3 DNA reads TGTGCCAGCAGCGACCGGGACAGGGTCGCCTACGAGCAGTACTTC.

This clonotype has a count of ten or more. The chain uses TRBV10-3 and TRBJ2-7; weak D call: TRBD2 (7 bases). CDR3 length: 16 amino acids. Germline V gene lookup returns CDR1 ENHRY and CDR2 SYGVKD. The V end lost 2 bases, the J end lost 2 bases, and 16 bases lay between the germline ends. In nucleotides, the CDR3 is TGTGCCATCAGTGAGCCCGACAGGAGCGGGGCCTACGAGCAGTACTTC. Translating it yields CAISEPDRSGAYEQYF.

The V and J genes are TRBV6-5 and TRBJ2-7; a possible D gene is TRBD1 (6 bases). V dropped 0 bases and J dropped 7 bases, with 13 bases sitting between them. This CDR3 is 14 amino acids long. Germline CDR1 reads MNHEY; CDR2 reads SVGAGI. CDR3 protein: CASSYSGRGGEQYF. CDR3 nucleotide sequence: TGTGCCAGCAGTTACTCAGGCAGGGGCGGGGAGCAGTACTTC.

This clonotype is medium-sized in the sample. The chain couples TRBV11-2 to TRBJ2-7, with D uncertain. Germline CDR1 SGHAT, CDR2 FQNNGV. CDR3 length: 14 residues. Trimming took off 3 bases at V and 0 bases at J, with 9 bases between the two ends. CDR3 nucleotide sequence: TGTGCCAGCAGCTTCGACCGCAACTCCTACGAGCAGTACTTC. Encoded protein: CASSFDRNSYEQYF.

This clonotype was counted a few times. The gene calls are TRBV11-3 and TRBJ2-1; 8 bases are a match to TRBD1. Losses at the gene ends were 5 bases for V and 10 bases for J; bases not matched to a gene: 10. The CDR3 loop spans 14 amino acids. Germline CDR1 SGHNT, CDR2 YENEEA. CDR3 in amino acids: CASSPRTGMGEQFF. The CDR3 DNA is TGTGCCAGCAGCCCGCGGACAGGGATGGGGGAGCAGTTCTTC.

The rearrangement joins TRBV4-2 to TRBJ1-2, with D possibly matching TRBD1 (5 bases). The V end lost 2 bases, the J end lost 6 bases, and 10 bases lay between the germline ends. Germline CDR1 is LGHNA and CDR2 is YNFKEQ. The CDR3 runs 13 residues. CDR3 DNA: TGTGCCAGCAGCCAAAGGGGTTATGATGGCTACACCTTC. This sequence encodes CASSQRGYDGYTF.

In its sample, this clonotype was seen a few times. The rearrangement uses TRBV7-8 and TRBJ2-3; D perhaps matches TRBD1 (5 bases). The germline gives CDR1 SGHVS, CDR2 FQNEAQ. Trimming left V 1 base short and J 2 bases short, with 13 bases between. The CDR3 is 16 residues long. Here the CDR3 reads CASSLGPTDNTDTQYF. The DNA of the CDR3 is TGTGCCAGCAGCTTAGGGCCGACAGATAACACAGATACGCAGTATTTT.

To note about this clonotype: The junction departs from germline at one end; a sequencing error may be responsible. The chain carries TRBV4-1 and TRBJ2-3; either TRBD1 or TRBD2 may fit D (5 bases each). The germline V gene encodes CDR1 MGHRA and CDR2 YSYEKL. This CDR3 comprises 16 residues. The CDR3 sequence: CASSPRLRSSTGTQYF. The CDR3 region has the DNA TGCGCCAGCAGCCCCCGACTTCGCTCTAGCACAGGTACGCAGTATTTT.